The next 13 T cell receptor beta chains were all read from a single sample in a study of blood T cells in healthy people across ages. A second PCR, run for about 7 to 11 cycles, used a sample-barcoded 5' primer plus a J-beta primer mix. From the 5' RACE reads, TCRdb called clonotypes with MiXCR, one entry per CDR3 protein. The data show about 1.8 million distinct CDR3 sequences, approximately 50% seen once. The sample taken for sequencing was blood. The receptors were gathered from a woman between 40 and 55 years old in good health.

This sequence joins TRBV3-1 and TRBJ1-2, with a weak D call TRBD1 (5 bases). The CDR3 is made up of 14 amino acids. Deletions cut 11 bases from V and 4 bases from J, with 20 bases between. Looked up from germline, CDR1 is LGHDT and CDR2 is YNNKEL (reference sequence). CDR3 in amino acids: CAAGHPGTSYGYTF. CDR3 coding DNA: TGTGCCGCAGGCCACCCAGGGACCTCCTATGGCTACACCTTC.

This chain's CDR3 is CASSSHPRELFF. For the CDR3, the DNA is TGTGCCAGCAGCTCCCACCCTAGGGAGCTGTTTTTT. This chain connects TRBV7-8 to TRBJ2-2; no definite D call. V was cut by 4 bases and J by 9 bases, with 9 bases left in between. The germline V gene has CDR1 SGHVS and CDR2 FQNEAQ. This CDR3 has 12 residues. Looking up the rest from reference TRBV7-8 and TRBJ2-2 gives the full variable domain: GAGVSQSPRYKVAKRGQDVALRCDPISGHVSLFWYQQALGQGPEFLTYFQNEAQLDKSGLPSDRFFAERPEGSVSTLKIQRTQQEDSAVYLCASSSHPRELFFGEGSRLTVL.

The chain employs TRBV7-3 and TRBJ2-5; 11 bases fit TRBD2. This CDR3 is built from 16 residues. The germline gives CDR1 SGHTA, CDR2 FQGTGA. V lost 1 base to trimming and J lost 1 base; unmatched junction nucleotides: 2. The CDR3 coding sequence is TGTGCCAGCAGCTTAAATAGCGGGGGGGCCCAAGAGACCCAGTACTTC. Its translation is CASSLNSGGAQETQYF.

This clonotype was found a few times. The CDR3 region is CASSLVLDETQYF. CDR3 nucleotide sequence: TGCGCCAGCAGCTTAGTGCTGGACGAGACCCAGTACTTC. The chain uses TRBV5-1 and TRBJ2-5; D is unresolved. This CDR3 has 13 amino acids. V was trimmed by 2 bases and J by 5 bases, leaving 10 bases between them. CDR1 is SGHRS, CDR2 YFSETQ, per germline.

This clonotype was seen a single time. The chain is built from TRBV6-6 and TRBJ2-7, with 7 bases aligning to TRBD2. The CDR3 length is 16 residues. Germline assignment: CDR1 MNHNY and CDR2 SVGAGI (reference sequence). Unmatched junction bases numbered 15, after V lost 3 bases and J lost 7 bases. CDR3 in amino acids: CASSYSAAWDYNEQYF. The CDR3 bases are TGTGCCAGCAGTTATAGTGCGGCATGGGACTACAATGAGCAGTACTTC.

The V gene is TRBV19, the J gene TRBJ2-7; D might be TRBD1 (5 bases). The CDR3 sequence is 12 residues long. The germline V gene encodes CDR1 LNHDA and CDR2 SQIVND (reference sequence). The V gene lost 6 bases and the J gene lost 3 bases, with 9 bases spanning the gap. This chain's CDR3 is CASRDNNYEQYF. CDR3 coding DNA: TGTGCCAGTAGGGACAACAACTACGAGCAGTACTTC.

This clonotype was counted a few times. CDR3 region: CASTPYNEQFF. In DNA, the CDR3 is TGTGCCAGCACACCCTACAATGAGCAGTTCTTC. The chain couples TRBV7-8 to TRBJ2-1, with D uncertain. Germline V gives CDR1 SGHVS, CDR2 FQNEAQ. This CDR3 spans 11 amino acids. Between the trimmed V and J ends, which lost 7 bases and 2 bases, there was a span of 3 bases.

The chain carries TRBV7-8 and TRBJ2-1, with 7 bases aligning to TRBD1. The germline V gene has CDR1 SGHVS and CDR2 FQNEAQ. The CDR3 contains 15 residues. V shed 1 base, J shed 4 bases, and the junction held 4 bases outside the gene matches. The chain's CDR3 is CASSLVGTEYNEQFF. CDR3 nucleotides: TGTGCCAGCAGCTTAGTAGGGACAGAATACAATGAGCAGTTCTTC.

A few counts support this clonotype. The rearrangement links TRBV6-5 to TRBJ2-3, with D hard to call. Germline CDR1 and CDR2: MNHEY and SVGAGI. The V end lost 2 bases, the J end lost 7 bases, and 13 bases lay between the germline ends. The CDR3 consists of 14 residues. The CDR3 is CASSYLTDGYTQYF. CDR3 bases: TGTGCCAGCAGTTACCTTACAGACGGGTATACGCAGTATTTT.

This rearrangement joins TRBV28 to TRBJ2-3, with unresolved D. Germline CDR1 MDHEN, CDR2 SYDVKM. V dropped 7 bases and J dropped 4 bases, with 9 bases sitting between them. This CDR3 is built from 12 residues. This chain's CDR3 is CASTQAPDTQYF. DNA of the CDR3: TGTGCCAGCACCCAGGCCCCAGATACGCAGTATTTT.

This clonotype was found once. CDR3 DNA: TGTGCCAGCAGCACGGGGACTAGCGGACACACAGATACGCAGTATTTT. This sequence encodes CASSTGTSGHTDTQYF. The chain recombines TRBV11-1 with TRBJ2-3, with 11 bases identical to TRBD2. Trimming at V came to 5 bases and at J to 2 bases, leaving 6 bases not matched to a gene. CDR3 length equals 16 residues. Germline CDR1 SGHAT, CDR2 FQDESV (reference sequence). The variable domain in full, with the rest retrieved from reference TRBV11-1 and TRBJ2-3, is EAEVAQSPRYKITEKSQAVAFWCDPISGHATLYWYRQILGQGPELLVQFQDESVVDDSQLPKDRFSAERLKGVDSTLKIQPAELGDSAMYLCASSTGTSGHTDTQYFGPGTRLTVL.

The rearrangement joins TRBV3-1 to TRBJ2-5; maybe TRBD2 (5 bases). V lost 0 bases and J lost 3, with 14 bases in between. Germline CDR1 reads LGHDT; CDR2 reads YNNKEL (reference sequence). This CDR3 has 16 amino acids. CDR3 amino acids: CASSQDLLVKKETQYF. CDR3 sequence (DNA): TGTGCCAGCAGCCAAGATCTACTAGTTAAGAAAGAGACCCAGTACTTC.

This clonotype turned up a few times. The gene calls are TRBV28 and TRBJ2-7, with D perhaps matching TRBD1 or TRBD2 (5 bases each). The ends were cut back, 3 bases at V and 6 bases at J, with 15 bases in the middle. Germline V gene lookup returns CDR1 MDHEN and CDR2 SYDVKM. This CDR3 is 14 amino acids long. The CDR3 region has the DNA TGTGCCAGCAGTTTTCGGGGCCCCTCATTCGAGCAGTACTTC. Its translation: CASSFRGPSFEQYF.